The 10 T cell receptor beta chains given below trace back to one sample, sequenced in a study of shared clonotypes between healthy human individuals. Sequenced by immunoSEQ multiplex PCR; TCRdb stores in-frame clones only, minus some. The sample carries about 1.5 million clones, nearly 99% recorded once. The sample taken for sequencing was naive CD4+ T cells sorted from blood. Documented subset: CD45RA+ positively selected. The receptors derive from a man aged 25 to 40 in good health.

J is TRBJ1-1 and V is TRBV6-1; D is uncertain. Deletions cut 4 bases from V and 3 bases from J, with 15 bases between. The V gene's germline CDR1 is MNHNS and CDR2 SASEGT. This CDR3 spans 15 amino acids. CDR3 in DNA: TGTGCCAGCAGTGTTCACACCAAATCCGACACTGAAGCTTTCTTT. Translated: CASSVHTKSDTEAFF.

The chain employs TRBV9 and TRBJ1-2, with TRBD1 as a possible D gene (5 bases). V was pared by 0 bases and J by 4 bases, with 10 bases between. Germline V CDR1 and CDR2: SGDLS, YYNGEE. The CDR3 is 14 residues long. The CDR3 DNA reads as TGTGCCAGCAGCGTAGAATCAGGGACCTATGGCTACACCTTC. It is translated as CASSVESGTYGYTF.

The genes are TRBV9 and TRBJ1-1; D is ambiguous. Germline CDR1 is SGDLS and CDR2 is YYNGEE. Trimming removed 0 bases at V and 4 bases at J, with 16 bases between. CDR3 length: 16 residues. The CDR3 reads CASSVDESWVRTEAFF. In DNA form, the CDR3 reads TGTGCCAGCAGCGTAGATGAAAGTTGGGTCCGCACTGAAGCTTTCTTT.

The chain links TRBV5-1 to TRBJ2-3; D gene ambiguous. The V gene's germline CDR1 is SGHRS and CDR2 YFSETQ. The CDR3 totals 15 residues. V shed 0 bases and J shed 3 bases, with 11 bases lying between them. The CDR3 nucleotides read TGCGCCAGCAGCTTGGCCGGCCCCGCGACAGATACGCAGTATTTT. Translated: CASSLAGPATDTQYF.

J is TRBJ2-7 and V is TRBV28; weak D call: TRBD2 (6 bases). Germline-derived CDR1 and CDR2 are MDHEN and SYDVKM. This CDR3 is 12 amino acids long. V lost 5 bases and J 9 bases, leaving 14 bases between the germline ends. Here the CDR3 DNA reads TGTGCCAGCAGTCCAACCCTGGAGGGGCAGTACTTC. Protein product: CASSPTLEGQYF.

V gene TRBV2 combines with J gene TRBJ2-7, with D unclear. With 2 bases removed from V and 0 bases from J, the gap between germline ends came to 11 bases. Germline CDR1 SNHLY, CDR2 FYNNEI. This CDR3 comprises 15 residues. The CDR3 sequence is CASSELGGRSYEQYF. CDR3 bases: TGTGCCAGCAGTGAACTCGGCGGACGCTCCTACGAGCAGTACTTC.

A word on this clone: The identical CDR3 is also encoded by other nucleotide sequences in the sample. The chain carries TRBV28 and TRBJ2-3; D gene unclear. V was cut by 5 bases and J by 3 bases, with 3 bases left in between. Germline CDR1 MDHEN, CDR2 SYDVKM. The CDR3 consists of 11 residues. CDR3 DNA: TGTGCCAGCAGTACAACAGATACGCAGTATTTT. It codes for CASSTTDTQYF.

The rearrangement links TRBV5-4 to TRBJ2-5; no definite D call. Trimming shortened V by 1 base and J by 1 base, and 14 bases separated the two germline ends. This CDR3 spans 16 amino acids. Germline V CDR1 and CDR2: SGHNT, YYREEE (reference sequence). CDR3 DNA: TGTGCCAGCAGCTTGTACACACTTGGAGCCCAAGAGACCCAGTACTTC. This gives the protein CASSLYTLGAQETQYF.

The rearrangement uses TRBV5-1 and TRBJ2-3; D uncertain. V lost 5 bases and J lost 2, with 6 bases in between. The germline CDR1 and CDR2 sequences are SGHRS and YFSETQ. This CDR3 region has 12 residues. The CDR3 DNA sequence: TGCGCCAGCAGGTGGGACACAGATACGCAGTATTTT. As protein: CASRWDTDTQYF.

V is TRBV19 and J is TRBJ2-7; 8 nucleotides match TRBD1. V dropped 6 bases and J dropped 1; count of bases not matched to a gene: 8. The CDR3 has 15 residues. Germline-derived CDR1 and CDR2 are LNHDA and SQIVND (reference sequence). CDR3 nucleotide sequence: TGTGCCAGTAGGCAAACAGGGGGAACTTCCTACGAGCAGTACTTC. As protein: CASRQTGGTSYEQYF. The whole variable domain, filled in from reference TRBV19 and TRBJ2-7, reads DGGITQSPKYLFRKEGQNVTLSCEQNLNHDAMYWYRQDPGQGLRLIYYSQIVNDFQKGDIAEGYSVSREKKESFPLTVTSAQKNPTAFYLCASRQTGGTSYEQYFGPGTRLTVT.